This entry concerns a single T cell receptor (beta chain). Its antigen remains unknown. The data derive from a study of T cell responses to AZD1222 COVID-19 vaccine. General study points: Among the donors, most were white British and more were female, and clonal diversity was possibly underestimated. Recipients of two AZD1222 doses showed rising Spike-specific TCR breadth and depth. Just six or seven AZD1222 recipients tested seropositive at baseline.

Here immunoSEQ multiplex PCR was the method, and the copy in TCRdb shows in-frame clones only, minus some. The sample shows nearly 110,000 clones, roughly 90% of them seen only once. The ends were cut back, 7 bases at V and 8 bases at J, with 20 bases in the middle. Per germline, CDR1 MNHEY and CDR2 SVGAGI. The CDR3 is made up of 14 amino acids. The chain carries TRBV6-5 and TRBJ1-2, with D possibly being TRBD1 (5 bases). The receptor was derived from an adult in good health. Sequencing used peripheral blood, obtained on day 0 of AZD1222 vaccination. The CDR3 DNA reads TGTGCCAGCATCTTGACCGGGACCGACGGCGGCTACACCTTC. Amino acids: CASILTGTDGGYTF.